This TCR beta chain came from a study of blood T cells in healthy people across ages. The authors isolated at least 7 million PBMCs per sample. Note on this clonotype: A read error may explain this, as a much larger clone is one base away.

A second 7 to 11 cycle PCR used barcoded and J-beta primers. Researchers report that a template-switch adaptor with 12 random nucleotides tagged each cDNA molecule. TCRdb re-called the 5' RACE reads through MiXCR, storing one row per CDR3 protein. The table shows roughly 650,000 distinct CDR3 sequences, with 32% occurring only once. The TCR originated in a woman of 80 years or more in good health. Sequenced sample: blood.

DNA of the CDR3: TGTGTCAGCAGCTTAGCGGGCCAGCCAACGGATACGCAGTATTTT. Translated: CVSSLAGQPTDTQYF. The chain links TRBV11-2 to TRBJ2-3; the match to TRBD2 covers 7 bases. The CDR3 consists of 15 residues. In germline, CDR1 is SGHAT, CDR2 FQNNGV.